This T cell receptor (beta chain) derives from a study of blood T cell repertoires in COVID-19. Across the study: Sample material is recorded as cDNA or gDNA derived from T cells, B-cell-depleted T cells, or PBMCs.

V dropped 6 bases and J dropped 4 bases, with 13 bases sitting between them. Germline V gene sequence: CDR1 LGHDT, CDR2 YNNKEL (reference sequence). The CDR3 runs 14 residues. Original processing notes: Nucleated cell number was recorded as an estimate derived from reference gene primer amplification. The table came from immunoSEQ multiplex PCR; TCRdb's copy has only in-frame clones and leaves some out. For V, J and clone size, that table is used; D and trimming come from the DNA. Among some 120,000 clones, approximately 87% were seen once, and the ten largest hold approximately 3.3%. This TCR came from a woman aged 60-75 years with acute or convalescent COVID-19. The rearrangement joins TRBV3-1 (or the pseudogene TRBV3-2) to TRBJ1-3; D may be TRBD1 (5 bases). Sequences were obtained from peripheral blood. The CDR3 is CASRNSGKGNTIYF. As DNA, the CDR3 is TGTGCCAGCAGGAATTCAGGGAAAGGAAACACCATATATTTT.